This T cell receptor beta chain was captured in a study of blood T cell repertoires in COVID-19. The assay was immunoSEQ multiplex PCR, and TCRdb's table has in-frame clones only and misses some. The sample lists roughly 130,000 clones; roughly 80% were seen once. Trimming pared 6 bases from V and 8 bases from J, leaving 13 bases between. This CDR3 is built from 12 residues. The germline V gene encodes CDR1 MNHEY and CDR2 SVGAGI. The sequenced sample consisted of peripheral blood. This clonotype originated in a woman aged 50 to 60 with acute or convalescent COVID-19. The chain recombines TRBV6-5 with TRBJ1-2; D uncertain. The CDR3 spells CASSVNVRGYTF. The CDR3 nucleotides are TGTGCCAGCAGCGTGAATGTGCGGGGCTACACCTTC.